Following are 8 T cell receptor beta chains from one sample sequenced in a study of patients and donors after allogeneic stem cell transplantation. TCRdb analysed the RT-PCR reads with MiXCR anew, one entry per CDR3 protein. The sample has hundreds of thousands of distinct CDR3 sequences, 16% seen once. The source material was blood, either unsorted or a sorted T cell fraction (not recorded which). These receptors all stem from a human donor who was either an allogeneic HSCT recipient or a stem cell or donor lymphocyte infusion donor (not recorded which). It is not recorded whose cells these are; they may come from a transplant donor.

This chain connects TRBV7-8 to TRBJ2-3; D is perhaps TRBD1 or TRBD2 (5 bases each). Trimming pared 2 bases from V and 1 base from J, leaving 16 bases between. Germline V gene sequence: CDR1 SGHVS, CDR2 FQNEAQ. The length of the CDR3 is 17 residues. CDR3 DNA sequence: TGTGCCAGCAGCTTAACAGGCTTGGCTAGCCGCACAGATACGCAGTATTTT. This translates into CASSLTGLASRTDTQYF.

The sample holds many counts of this clonotype. The genes are TRBV7-9 and TRBJ2-7, with D perhaps TRBD2 (6 bases). The CDR3 spans 15 residues. Trimming took 0 bases from V and 3 from J, leaving 12 bases between them. The germline V gene encodes CDR1 SEHNR and CDR2 FQNEAQ (reference sequence). The CDR3 here is CASSLAPGLNYEQYF. CDR3 DNA: TGTGCCAGCAGCTTAGCCCCGGGACTGAACTACGAGCAGTACTTC.

The chain uses TRBV19 and TRBJ2-7; 9 nucleotides agree with TRBD1. Germline assignment: CDR1 LNHDA and CDR2 SQIVND (reference sequence). CDR3 length: 16 amino acids. Trimming at V came to 5 bases and at J to 6 bases, leaving 14 bases not matched to a gene. CDR3 protein: CASSGTTGTGLIEQYF. CDR3 sequence (DNA): TGTGCCAGTAGTGGAACGACCGGGACAGGGTTAATCGAGCAGTACTTC. The complete variable domain, with remaining parts taken from reference TRBV19 and TRBJ2-7, reads DGGITQSPKYLFRKEGQNVTLSCEQNLNHDAMYWYRQDPGQGLRLIYYSQIVNDFQKGDIAEGYSVSREKKESFPLTVTSAQKNPTAFYLCASSGTTGTGLIEQYFGPGTRLTVT.

The chain combines TRBV27 with TRBJ1-2; weak D call: TRBD1 (6 bases). The CDR3 loop spans 13 amino acids. Trimming pared 5 bases from V and 4 bases from J, leaving 11 bases between. Germline V CDR1 and CDR2: MNHEY, SMNVEV (reference sequence). CDR3 in amino acids: CASSKTGPYGYTF. CDR3 DNA sequence: TGTGCCAGCAGTAAAACAGGGCCCTATGGCTACACCTTC.

This clonotype was counted only a few times. The rearrangement uses TRBV7-2 and TRBJ2-6; the D is unclear. CDR1 is SGHTA and CDR2 is FQGNSA in the germline V gene. CDR3 length: 14 amino acids. Trimming took off 9 bases at V and 1 base at J, with 10 bases between the two ends. This CDR3 reads CARSGPSGANVLTF. CDR3 DNA: TGTGCCAGGTCTGGGCCTTCTGGGGCCAACGTCCTGACTTTC.

This clonotype was seen only a few times. The chain has TRBV7-6 and TRBJ1-1; D is perhaps TRBD1 (6 bases). Trimming left V 2 bases short and J 7 bases short, with 11 bases between. Germline loops: CDR1 SGHVS, CDR2 FNYEAQ. This CDR3 contains 13 residues. DNA for the CDR3: TGTGCCAGCAGCTTATTACAGGGCGGTGAAGCTTTCTTT. This gives the protein CASSLLQGGEAFF.

A few counts support this clonotype. The rearrangement uses TRBV9 and TRBJ1-3, with unresolved D. Germline V lookup: CDR1 SGDLS, CDR2 YYNGEE. V gave up 0 bases and J gave up 0 bases, with 7 bases separating them. The CDR3 totals 15 residues. The CDR3 loop reads CASSVDISSGNTIYF. Here the CDR3 DNA reads TGTGCCAGCAGCGTAGACATAAGCTCTGGAAACACCATATATTTT.

The chain joins TRBV5-1 to TRBJ2-1; 7 positions match TRBD1. The junction had 6 bases not matched to a gene; V was cut back by 5 bases and J by 7 bases. This CDR3 has 13 amino acids. Germline V CDR1 and CDR2: SGHRS, YFSETQ. CDR3 sequence: CASSLGGRNEQFF. The DNA for the CDR3 is TGCGCCAGCAGTTTAGGGGGCAGGAATGAGCAGTTCTTC.